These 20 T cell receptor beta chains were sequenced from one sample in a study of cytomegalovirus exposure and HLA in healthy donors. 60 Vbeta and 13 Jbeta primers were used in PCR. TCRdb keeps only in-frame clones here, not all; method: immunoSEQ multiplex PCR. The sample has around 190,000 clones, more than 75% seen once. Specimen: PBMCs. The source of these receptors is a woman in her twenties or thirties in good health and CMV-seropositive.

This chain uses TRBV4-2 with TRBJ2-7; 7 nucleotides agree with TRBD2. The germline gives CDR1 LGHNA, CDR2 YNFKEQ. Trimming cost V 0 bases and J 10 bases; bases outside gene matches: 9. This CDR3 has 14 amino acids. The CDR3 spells CASSQDRGVPPQYF. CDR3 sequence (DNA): TGTGCCAGCAGCCAAGATCGGGGGGTTCCTCCCCAGTACTTC.

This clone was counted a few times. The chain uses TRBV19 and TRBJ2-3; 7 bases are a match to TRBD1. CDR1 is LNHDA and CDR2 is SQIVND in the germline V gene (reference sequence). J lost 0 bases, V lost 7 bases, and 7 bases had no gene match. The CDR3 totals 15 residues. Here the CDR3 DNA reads TGTGCCAGTACCGTACGACAGGGAAGCACAGATACGCAGTATTTT. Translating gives CASTVRQGSTDTQYF.

The CDR3 loop is CASSYGGSGRPYEQYF. The CDR3 nucleotides read TGTGCCAGCAGTTACGGGGGTAGCGGGAGGCCCTACGAGCAGTACTTC. V is TRBV6-5 and J is TRBJ2-5; 10 bases are shared with TRBD2. The J call is in doubt because the DNA end fits TRBJ2-7 better. The V gene's germline CDR1 is MNHEY and CDR2 SVGAGI. This CDR3 is 16 amino acids long.

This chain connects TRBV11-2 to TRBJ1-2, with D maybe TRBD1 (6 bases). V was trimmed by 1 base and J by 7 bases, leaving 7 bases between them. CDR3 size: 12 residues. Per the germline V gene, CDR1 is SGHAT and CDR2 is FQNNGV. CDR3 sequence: CASSLGTAGYTF. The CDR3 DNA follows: TGTGCCAGCAGCTTAGGGACAGCTGGCTACACCTTC.

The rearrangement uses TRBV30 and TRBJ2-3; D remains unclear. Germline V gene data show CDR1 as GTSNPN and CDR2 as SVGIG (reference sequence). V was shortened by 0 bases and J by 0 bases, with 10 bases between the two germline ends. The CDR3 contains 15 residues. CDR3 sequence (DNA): TGTGCCTGGAGTGTTGGCGGAACTAGCACAGATACGCAGTATTTT. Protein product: CAWSVGGTSTDTQYF.

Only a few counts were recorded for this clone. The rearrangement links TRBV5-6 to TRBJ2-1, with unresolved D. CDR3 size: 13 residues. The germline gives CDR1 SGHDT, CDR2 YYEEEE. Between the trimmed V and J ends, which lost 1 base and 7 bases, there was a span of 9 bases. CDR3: CASSLLLRNEQFF. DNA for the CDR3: TGTGCCAGCAGCTTGCTTTTGCGGAATGAGCAGTTCTTC.

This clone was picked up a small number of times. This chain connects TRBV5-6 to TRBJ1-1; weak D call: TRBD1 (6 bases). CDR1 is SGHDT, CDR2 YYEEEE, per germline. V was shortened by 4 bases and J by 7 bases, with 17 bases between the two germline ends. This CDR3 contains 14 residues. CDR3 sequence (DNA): TGTGCCAGCAGCCTCGATACAGGGTTGGGTGAAGCTTTCTTT. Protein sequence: CASSLDTGLGEAFF.

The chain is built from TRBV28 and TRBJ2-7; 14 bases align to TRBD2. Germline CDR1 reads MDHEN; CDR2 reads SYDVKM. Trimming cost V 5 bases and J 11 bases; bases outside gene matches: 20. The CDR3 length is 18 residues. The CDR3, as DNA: TGTGCCAGCAGTCTAAACCCTTCAGGCCCGGGACTAGCGGGAGTGGAGTACTTC. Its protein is CASSLNPSGPGLAGVEYF.

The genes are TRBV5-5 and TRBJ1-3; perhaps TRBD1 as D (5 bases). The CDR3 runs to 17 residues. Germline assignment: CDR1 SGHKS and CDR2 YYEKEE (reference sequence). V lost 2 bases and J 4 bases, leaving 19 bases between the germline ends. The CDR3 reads CASSLVPQRQMGNTIYF. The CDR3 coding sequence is TGTGCCAGCAGCTTAGTACCTCAACGACAGATGGGAAACACCATATATTTT.

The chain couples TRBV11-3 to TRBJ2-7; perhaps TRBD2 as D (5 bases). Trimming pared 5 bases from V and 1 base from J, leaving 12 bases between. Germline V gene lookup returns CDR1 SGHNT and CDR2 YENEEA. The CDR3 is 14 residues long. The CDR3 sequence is CASSPRGLSYEQYF. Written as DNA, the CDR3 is TGTGCCAGCAGCCCACGAGGACTGTCCTACGAGCAGTACTTC.

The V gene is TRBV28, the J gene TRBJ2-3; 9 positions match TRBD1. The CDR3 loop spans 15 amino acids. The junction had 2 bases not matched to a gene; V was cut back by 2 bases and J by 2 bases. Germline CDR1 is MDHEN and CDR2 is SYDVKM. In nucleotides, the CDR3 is TGTGCCAGCAGTTTAACAGGGGGCGACACAGATACGCAGTATTTT. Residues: CASSLTGGDTDTQYF.

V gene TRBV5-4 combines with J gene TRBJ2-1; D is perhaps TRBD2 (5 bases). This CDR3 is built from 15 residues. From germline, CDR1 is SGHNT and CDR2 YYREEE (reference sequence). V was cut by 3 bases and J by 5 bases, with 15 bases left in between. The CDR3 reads CASSSRTGFHNEQFF. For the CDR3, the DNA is TGTGCCAGCAGCTCTCGGACGGGGTTTCACAATGAGCAGTTCTTC.

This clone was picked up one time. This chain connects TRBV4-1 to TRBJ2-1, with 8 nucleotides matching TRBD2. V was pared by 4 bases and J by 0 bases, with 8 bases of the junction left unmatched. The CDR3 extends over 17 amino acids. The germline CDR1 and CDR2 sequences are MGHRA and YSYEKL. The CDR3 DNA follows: TGCGCCAGCAGCCGCATCACTAGCGGAGACTCCTACAATGAGCAGTTCTTC. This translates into CASSRITSGDSYNEQFF.

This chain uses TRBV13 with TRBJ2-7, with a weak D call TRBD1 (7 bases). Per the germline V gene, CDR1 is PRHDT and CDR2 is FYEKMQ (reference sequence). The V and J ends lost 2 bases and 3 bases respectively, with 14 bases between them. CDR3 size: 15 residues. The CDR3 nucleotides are TGTGCCAGCAGCTTATGGGGCAGGGGGGACTACGAGCAGTACTTC. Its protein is CASSLWGRGDYEQYF.

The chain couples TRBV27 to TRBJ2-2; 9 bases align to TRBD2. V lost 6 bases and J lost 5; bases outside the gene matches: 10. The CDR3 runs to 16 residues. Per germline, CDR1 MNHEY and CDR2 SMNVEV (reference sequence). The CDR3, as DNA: TGTGCCAGCAGCCCGGGCGGGGGGGAGCCTACCGGGGAGCTGTTTTTT. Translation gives CASSPGGGEPTGELFF.

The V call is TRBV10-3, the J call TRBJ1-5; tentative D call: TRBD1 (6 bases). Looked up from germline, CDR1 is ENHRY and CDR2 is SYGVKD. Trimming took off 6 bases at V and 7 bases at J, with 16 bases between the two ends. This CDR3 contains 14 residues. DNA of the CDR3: TGTGCCATCAGACAGGGCCCAGTCGGACAGCCCCAGCATTTT. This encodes CAIRQGPVGQPQHF.

The CDR3 loop reads CASSPRGFGEQFF. The CDR3 DNA follows: TGCGCCAGCAGCCCTCGGGGTTTCGGTGAGCAGTTCTTC. This chain uses TRBV5-1 with TRBJ2-1; D might be TRBD2 (5 bases). The CDR3 sequence is 13 residues long. V lost 4 bases and J lost 9, with 14 bases in between. Germline V CDR1 and CDR2: SGHRS, YFSETQ.

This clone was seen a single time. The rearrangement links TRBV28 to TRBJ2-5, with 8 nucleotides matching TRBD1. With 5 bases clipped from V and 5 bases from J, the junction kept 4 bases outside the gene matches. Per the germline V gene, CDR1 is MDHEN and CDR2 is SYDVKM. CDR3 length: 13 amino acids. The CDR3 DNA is TGTGCCAGCAGTCGACAGGGGAGGGAGACCCAGTACTTC. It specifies CASSRQGRETQYF.

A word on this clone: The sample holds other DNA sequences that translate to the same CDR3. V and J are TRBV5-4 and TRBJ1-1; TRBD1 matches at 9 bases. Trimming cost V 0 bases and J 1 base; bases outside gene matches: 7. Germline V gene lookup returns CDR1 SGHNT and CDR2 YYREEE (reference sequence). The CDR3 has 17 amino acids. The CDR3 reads CASSLGGQGQWNTEAFF. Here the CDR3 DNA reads TGTGCCAGCAGCTTGGGAGGACAGGGGCAATGGAACACTGAAGCTTTCTTT.

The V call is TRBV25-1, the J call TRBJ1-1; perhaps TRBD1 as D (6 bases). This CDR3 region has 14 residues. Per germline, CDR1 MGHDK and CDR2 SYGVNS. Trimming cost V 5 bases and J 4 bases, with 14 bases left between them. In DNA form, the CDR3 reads TGTGCCAGCAGTTCAGGGGACGGACTCACTGAAGCTTTCTTT. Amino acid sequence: CASSSGDGLTEAFF.